Below, one T cell receptor beta chain is given with its context. The data were taken from a study of metastatic and nonmetastatic thyroid tumors. The J segment lost 7 bases and the V segment lost 9 bases, leaving 16 bases of the junction unmatched. This CDR3 spans 16 amino acids. Germline lookup yields CDR1 MNHEY and CDR2 SMNVEV (reference sequence). TCRdb reanalyzed the PCR reads with MiXCR. The sample has some 16,000 clones, under 30% seen once. Every patient was untreated before thyroid surgery. Material: tumor tissue. The chain recombines TRBV27 with TRBJ2-5; 11 nucleotides line up with TRBD2. This receptor was obtained from a female donor with papillary thyroid cancer or a benign thyroid nodule (not recorded which). Some clones in this sample may be carry-over from other donors' samples. CDR3 sequence (DNA): TGTGCCAGAAGCCGTATTACTAGCGGGAGTTCTGGGACCCAGTACTTC. Its translation is CARSRITSGSSGTQYF.